This T cell receptor (beta chain) derives from a study of T cell changes during pregnancy in multiple sclerosis. Profiled with immunoSEQ multiplex PCR; TCRdb holds only in-frame clones, not every one. The sample records tens of thousands of clones, about 94% being singletons. Sequenced here: CD8+ T cells from peripheral blood mononuclear cells, sampled after pregnancy. The sequence was obtained from a female donor with multiple sclerosis, enrolled in a pregnancy study.

The CDR3 DNA sequence: TGTGCCTGGAGTCGGGGAACGAACACTGAAGCTTTCTTT. Its translation: CAWSRGTNTEAFF. The V gene is TRBV30, the J gene TRBJ1-1; no definite D call. V was shortened by 2 bases and J by 1 base, with 8 bases between the two germline ends. The germline V gene encodes CDR1 GTSNPN and CDR2 SVGIG (reference sequence). This CDR3 is 13 amino acids long.